The rows below give T cell receptor beta chains drawn from one sample of a study of T cell responses to AZD1222 COVID-19 vaccine. Using immunoSEQ multiplex PCR, the repertoire was profiled, and TCRdb retains in-frame clones only, with some absent. This table has about 94,000 clones, roughly 84% appearing once. The starting material was peripheral blood, obtained on day 0 of AZD1222 vaccination. These receptors were obtained from an adult in good health. Both conserved end residues are part of each CDR3. The D gene is left open where the match is weak. For some rows the clone size is stated as once, few or many, or as a class when expanded; others skip it.

V gene: TRBV2; D gene: TRBD1; clone size: NA; J gene: TRBJ1-2; CDR3 DNA: TGTGCCAGCAACGAGATCCGGGACAGGGGTAATGGCTACACCTTC; CDR3 protein: CASNEIRDRGNGYTF
V gene: TRBV18; D gene: NA; clone size: NA; J gene: TRBJ2-2; CDR3 DNA: TGTGCCAGCTCTCCCCTACCCGGGTCCTTGACCGGGGAGCTGTTTTTT; CDR3 protein: CASSPLPGSLTGELFF
V gene: TRBV7-3; D gene: TRBD1; clone size: NA; J gene: TRBJ2-7; CDR3 DNA: TGTGCCAGCAGCTCGACAGGGGGAGACGAGCAGTACTTC; CDR3 protein: CASSSTGGDEQYF
V gene: TRBV6-5; D gene: NA; clone size: once; J gene: TRBJ2-2; CDR3 DNA: TGTGCCAGCAGTTACTGGGTAGGCGGAACCGGGGAGCTGTTTTTT; CDR3 protein: CASSYWVGGTGELFF
V gene: TRBV29-1; D gene: TRBD2; clone size: once; J gene: TRBJ2-1; CDR3 DNA: TGCAGCGTTGTGAGCGGGGGGGTATACAATGAGCAGTTCTTC; CDR3 protein: CSVVSGGVYNEQFF
V gene: TRBV27; D gene: NA; clone size: once; J gene: TRBJ2-7; CDR3 DNA: TGTGCCAGCAGTTCGGGGACCCGGGGGAGGGAGCAGTACTTC; CDR3 protein: CASSSGTRGREQYF
V gene: TRBV5-1; D gene: NA; clone size: NA; J gene: TRBJ1-2; CDR3 DNA: TGCGCCAGCAGCCCCCGGGGGGCTGATGGCTACACCTTC; CDR3 protein: CASSPRGADGYTF
V gene: TRBV9; D gene: NA; clone size: NA; J gene: TRBJ1-1; CDR3 DNA: TGTGCCAGCAGCGTAGCACAGGGGAACACTGAAGCTTTCTTT; CDR3 protein: CASSVAQGNTEAFF
V gene: TRBV11-2; D gene: NA; clone size: few; J gene: TRBJ2-5; CDR3 DNA: TGTGCCAGCAGATTATGGATCGGGGAGACCCAGTACTTC; CDR3 protein: CASRLWIGETQYF
V gene: TRBV19; D gene: NA; clone size: once; J gene: TRBJ1-2; CDR3 DNA: TGTGCCAGTCGAAACAGGGCTTTCAACTATGGCTACACCTTC; CDR3 protein: CASRNRAFNYGYTF
V gene: TRBV15; D gene: NA; clone size: NA; J gene: TRBJ2-6; CDR3 DNA: TGTGCCACCAGCAGAGATCCCCTCTCTGGGGCCAACGTCCTGACTTTC; CDR3 protein: CATSRDPLSGANVLTF
V gene: TRBV6-1; D gene: NA; clone size: NA; J gene: TRBJ2-2; CDR3 DNA: TGTGCCAGCAGTGACGTCTTATACACCGGGGAGCTGTTTTTT; CDR3 protein: CASSDVLYTGELFF
V gene: TRBV5-1; D gene: TRBD1; clone size: NA; J gene: TRBJ1-2; CDR3 DNA: TGCGCCAGCAGCTTGGGGGGACAGGGGCCTAATGGCTACACCTTC; CDR3 protein: CASSLGGQGPNGYTF